Presented here are 10 T cell receptor beta chains from one specimen sequenced in a study of control samples from healthy donors and cancer patients (dated by TCRdb to about 2020). The library was prepared using the immunoSEQ multiplex PCR assay. TCRdb stores this immuneACCESS table with in-frame sequences only. Part of the clones is absent; in the studies checked, under half of the shortfall reflects unresolved V genes, and no reason is known for the rest. Present in this sample are around 41,000 clones, about 95% of which were seen just once. About 24% of the sample goes to the ten largest clones. Sample: blood. These receptors came from a man aged 55 to 70 in good health.

The rearrangement joins TRBV21-1 to TRBJ2-6; the D segment call TRBD1 is taken from the table without a DNA check. TRBV21-1 has pseudogene status. The CDR3 loop spans 15 amino acids. CDR3: CASSRRGPGANVLTF. The CDR3 DNA follows: TGTGCCAGCAGCAGGAGGGGGCCTGGGGCCAACGTCCTGACTTTC.

This clone has just one count. This chain joins TRBV28 and TRBJ1-2; possible D gene TRBD1, 6 bases. Germline CDR1 and CDR2: MDHEN and SYDVKM. Trimming left V 2 bases short and J 6 bases short, with 10 bases between. The CDR3 runs to 13 residues. The DNA for the CDR3 is TGTGCCAGCAGTTTAAGGGCAGGGGATGGCTACACCTTC. Its translation is CASSLRAGDGYTF.

This clone was observed once. The genes are TRBV11-3 and TRBJ2-1; 7 nucleotides match TRBD1. The V gene's germline CDR1 is SGHNT and CDR2 YENEEA. CDR3 length: 16 amino acids. Trimming removed 0 bases from V and 3 bases from J; junction bases left unmatched: 5. CDR3 in DNA: TGTGCCAGCAGCTTAGAGACAGGGTCGCGCTACAATGAGCAGTTCTTC. Protein sequence: CASSLETGSRYNEQFF.

This rearrangement joins TRBV6-4 to TRBJ2-5; TRBD2 agrees at 11 bases. With V trimmed by 8 bases and J by 4 bases, 9 bases remained unmatched. CDR3 size: 15 residues. The germline CDR1 and CDR2 sequences are MRHNA and SNTAGT. CDR3 protein: CASSPGLAVGETQYF. In DNA, the CDR3 is TGTGCCAGCTCTCCGGGACTAGCGGTGGGAGAGACCCAGTACTTC.

The chain has TRBV2 and TRBJ1-4; D remains unclear. Deletions cut 3 bases from V and 0 bases from J, with 5 bases between. CDR1 is SNHLY, CDR2 FYNNEI, per germline. The CDR3 runs 14 residues. For the CDR3, the DNA is TGTGCCAGCAGTGATCCTGCAACTAATGAAAAACTGTTTTTT. The encoded protein is CASSDPATNEKLFF.

The chain couples TRBV29-1 to TRBJ2-7; unclear D gene. CDR1 is SQVTM, CDR2 ANQGSEA, per germline. With 8 bases removed from V and 1 base from J, the gap between germline ends came to 18 bases. This CDR3 has 14 residues. CDR3 in amino acids: CSFTSVDRSYEQYF. The CDR3 DNA follows: TGCAGCTTCACCTCGGTGGACCGGTCCTACGAGCAGTACTTC.

The V and J genes are TRBV19 and TRBJ1-6; D gene unclear. This CDR3 contains 13 residues. CDR1 and CDR2 from the germline V gene are LNHDA and SQIVND (reference sequence). With 4 bases removed from V and 7 bases from J, the gap between germline ends came to 8 bases. The CDR3 sequence: CASSTLPNSPLHF. For the CDR3, the DNA is TGTGCCAGTAGTACCCTGCCGAATTCACCCCTCCACTTT.

This chain links TRBV5-1 with TRBJ2-1; 12 bases align to TRBD2. J gave up 4 bases and V 3 bases, and 5 bases lay outside the gene matches. Germline values: CDR1 SGHRS, CDR2 YFSETQ. The CDR3 sequence is 16 residues long. DNA of the CDR3: TGCGCCAGCAGCTACCAAGGACTAGCGGGATACAATGAGCAGTTCTTC. It specifies CASSYQGLAGYNEQFF.

The genes are TRBV7-9 and TRBJ2-2; D may be TRBD1 (6 bases). The V and J ends lost 5 bases and 2 bases respectively, with 12 bases between them. The CDR3 covers 15 residues. The V gene's germline CDR1 is SEHNR and CDR2 FQNEAQ (reference sequence). CDR3 DNA: TGTGCCAGCAGCCCTAGGACAGCCAACACCGGGGAGCTGTTTTTT. This translates into CASSPRTANTGELFF.

The chain has TRBV24-1 and TRBJ2-7, with 9 bases lining up with TRBD1. The CDR3 contains 16 residues. Germline CDR1 is KGHDR and CDR2 is SFDVKD. Trimming took 5 bases from V and 6 from J; bases not matched to a gene: 13. CDR3 coding DNA: TGTGCCACCAGTGTGGGCGGGGGACAGGGCACTGGCGAGCAGTACTTC. Translating gives CATSVGGGQGTGEQYF.